Listed below are T cell receptor beta chains from one sample, sequenced in a study of regulatory T cells in long-lasting Graves disease. MiXCR was run by TCRdb on the multiplex PCR reads, yielding one entry per CDR3 protein. This sample has fewer than 400,000 distinct CDR3 sequences; around 19% occur once, and the top ten carry 25% to 30%. Sequencing was performed on peripheral blood mononuclear cells (PBMCs), taken when the disease was refractory, from a patient treated with antithyroid drugs. Receptors originate from a female donor with Graves disease. Both conserved end residues are trimmed from each CDR3. Size tells how often a clone was seen (once, few, many) or the class of an expanded clone, and some rows leave it out.

clone_size j_call v_call cdr3_aa
few TRBJ2-1 TRBV7-2 ASSLRGGSSYNEQF
few TRBJ2-7 TRBV7-9 ASSRLFSEQY
NA TRBJ1-5 TRBV6-1 ASSEERSGGQPHH
many TRBJ1-4 TRBV6-5 ASSSSSSDGEKLF
few TRBJ2-1 TRBV3-1 ASSRLGRLAINEQF
NA TRBJ2-7 TRBV7-6 ASSLGPPRGVVGQY
many TRBJ2-7 TRBV28 ASSQLGGEQY
NA TRBJ2-1 TRBV12-3/TRBV12-4 ASSPTRADEQF
few TRBJ2-5 TRBV18 ASSPYREVKTQY
NA TRBJ1-4 TRBV2 ASDWGGLGEKLF
NA TRBJ1-1 TRBV7-9 ASSLRTANTEAF
NA TRBJ2-1 TRBV12-3/TRBV12-4 ASSLHSYNEQF
many TRBJ1-2 TRBV28 ASSSPPLGSGYT
many TRBJ1-5 TRBV28 ASSYRTGSRQPQH
NA TRBJ1-2 TRBV7-2 ASSLEAGLGGYT
many TRBJ1-6 TRBV29-1 SVASGTGNSPLH
few TRBJ1-6 TRBV14 ASSPWGSPLH
few TRBJ2-4 TRBV20-1 SLGGVAKNIQY
many TRBJ1-4 TRBV6-5 ASSYEQGGEKLF
NA TRBJ2-7 TRBV19 ASSSPGQIIYEQY
many TRBJ1-1 TRBV5-1 ASRRQTDRSRRNTEAF
many TRBJ1-1 TRBV13 ASSSAGGTEAF
NA TRBJ1-1 TRBV5-1 ASSLAGRVANTEAF
many TRBJ1-5 TRBV6-1 ASSQGGNQPQH
many TRBJ1-2 TRBV7-8 ASSVYRDGYT
NA TRBJ2-7 TRBV24-1 ATSDRGYEQY
once TRBJ2-2 TRBV10-2 ASRGGGAEELF
NA TRBJ1-1 TRBV6-1 ASSHEVDILGLNTEAF
many TRBJ2-5 TRBV2 ASRPTGGETQY
NA TRBJ2-5 TRBV12-3/TRBV12-4 ASCGPFVKTETQY
few TRBJ2-7 TRBV20-1 SASGTNPRGQTSYEQY
few TRBJ1-5 TRBV7-9 ASSPGDRGGQPQH
many TRBJ1-5 TRBV12-3/TRBV12-4 ASSLAPNQPQH
many TRBJ1-5 TRBV3-1 ASSQDIGGRPQH
NA TRBJ1-1 TRBV3-1 ASSQEYSLGISTEAF
many TRBJ2-2 TRBV3-1 ASSQLNTGELF
few TRBJ1-1 TRBV6-5 ASSFKRGRAF
few TRBJ1-1 TRBV19 ASRSAGLTEAF
many TRBJ1-5 TRBV28 ASNLGNQPQH
NA TRBJ1-4 TRBV6-1 ASSEGHNERLF